In this sample, the clone carrying this T cell receptor beta chain turned up once. Time point described: new active TB diagnosis, blood taken before or within 7 days of starting treatment. Included patients were adults of at least 18, HIV-seronegative, South African. The source of the sample is a study of T cells in tuberculosis. Sequencing was performed with immunoSEQ multiplex PCR; in TCRdb, only in-frame clones are kept and a portion is missing. The sample contains fewer than 35,000 clones, roughly 86% of which appear only once. From germline, CDR1 is MGHRA and CDR2 YSYEKL. The CDR3 has 17 amino acids. J lost 7 bases, V lost 3 bases, and 12 bases had no gene match.

The chain has TRBV4-1 and TRBJ2-2, with TRBD2 matching 9 bases. The sequence was collected from an adult with tuberculosis. Here the sequenced sample was PBMCs, taken at tuberculosis diagnosis. In nucleotides, the CDR3 is TGCGCCAGCAGCCACAGCGGGGGGCCCATCCGAGGCGGGGAGCTGTTTTTT. Protein: CASSHSGGPIRGGELFF.